This TCR beta chain was profiled in a study of blood T cell repertoires in COVID-19. Study at large: T cells, B-cell-depleted T cells, or PBMCs supplied cDNA or gDNA.

Participant age was 18 to 89 years, and participants resided in roughly 24 US areas. Clinical histories supplied by participants themselves formed the basis of cohort assignment. In the authors' methods: Counts of nucleated cells, estimated from reference gene primer amplification, were obtained. Using immunoSEQ multiplex PCR, the repertoire was profiled, and TCRdb retains in-frame clones only, with some absent. The DNA was the basis for D and trimming; V, J and clone size are from that table. The sample carries some 250,000 clones, roughly 86% recorded once. CDR3 size: 15 residues. Looked up from germline, CDR1 is KGHSH and CDR2 is LQKENI. Trimming shortened V by 2 bases and J by 2 bases, and 13 bases separated the two germline ends.

This sequence was found in a woman aged 40 to 49 with acute COVID-19. The V and J genes are TRBV18 and TRBJ2-7, with D possibly matching TRBD1 (6 bases). What was sequenced was PBMCs or T cells enriched from blood (not recorded which). CDR3 sequence reads: CASSPARQGTYEQYF. The CDR3, as DNA: TGTGCCAGCTCACCAGCGCGCCAGGGGACCTACGAGCAGTACTTC.